This is a list of T cell receptor beta chains from one sample in a study of cytomegalovirus exposure and HLA in healthy donors. Clones were read by immunoSEQ multiplex PCR, and TCRdb kept only the in-frame ones, dropping some. The sample includes around 71,000 clones, more than 60% of them seen just once. Material for sequencing was PBMCs. The receptors originated from a male donor in good health and CMV-seropositive. Each CDR3 is given with its conserved first and last residue. Each record gives: D gene, clone size, V gene, J gene, CDR3 DNA, CDR3 protein. The D gene is left open where the match is weak. Part of the rows lack a size; the others show once, few, many or a class for expanded clones.

D: NA
size: NA
V: TRBV18
J: TRBJ2-3
DNA: TGTGCCAGCTCACCAGGGAGGGGGTACGCGGATACGCAGTATTTT
CDR3: CASSPGRGYADTQYF

D: NA
size: NA
V: TRBV15
J: TRBJ2-7
DNA: TGTGCCACCAGCAGAGGGGCGGGGAGCTCCTGCGAGCAGTACTTC
CDR3: CATSRGAGSSCEQYF

D: TRBD2
size: NA
V: TRBV7-2
J: TRBJ2-3
DNA: TGTGCCAGCAGCATTACTTCCTCCGGCGGGGGGCGCACAGATACGCAGTATTTT
CDR3: CASSITSSGGGRTDTQYF

D: TRBD1
size: NA
V: TRBV7-2
J: TRBJ1-2
DNA: TGTGCCAGCAGCTACAGGGGCGCTACAAACTATGGCTACACCTTC
CDR3: CASSYRGATNYGYTF

D: TRBD1
size: NA
V: TRBV7-2
J: TRBJ2-7
DNA: TGTGCCAGCAGCTTATCACAGGGGGCTCGGGAGCAGTACTTC
CDR3: CASSLSQGAREQYF

D: NA
size: NA
V: TRBV7-9
J: TRBJ2-7
DNA: TGTTCCAGCAGCTTCCGGGATACCTACGTCGAGCAGTACTTC
CDR3: CSSSFRDTYVEQYF

D: TRBD2
size: once
V: TRBV7-9
J: TRBJ2-5
DNA: TGTGCCAGCAGCGAATCGGGACTAGCGGTCCGAGAGACCCAGTACTTC
CDR3: CASSESGLAVRETQYF

D: TRBD2
size: NA
V: TRBV5-6
J: TRBJ2-7
DNA: TGTGCCAGCAGCCGGAATGGGGGGGCCTACGAGCAGTACTTC
CDR3: CASSRNGGAYEQYF

D: NA
size: NA
V: TRBV29-1
J: TRBJ1-1
DNA: TGCAGCGGAGGGCGAATTGGGGGGACTGAAGCTTTCTTT
CDR3: CSGGRIGGTEAFF

D: NA
size: NA
V: TRBV6-5
J: TRBJ2-7
DNA: TGTGCCAGCAGTTACAGCAATAATTCGCCCTACGAGCAGTACTTC
CDR3: CASSYSNNSPYEQYF

D: NA
size: NA
V: TRBV30
J: TRBJ2-5
DNA: TGTGCCTGGAGTGTAGCGTGGTGGGAGACCCAGTACTTC
CDR3: CAWSVAWWETQYF

D: NA
size: NA
V: TRBV21-1
J: TRBJ1-5
DNA: TGTGCCAGCAGCAAAGGGACAGGCTTAAATCAGCCCCAGCATTTT
CDR3: CASSKGTGLNQPQHF

D: NA
size: few
V: TRBV27
J: TRBJ2-5
DNA: TGTGCCAGCGGTTCCCAGATGGTCCAGTACTTC
CDR3: CASGSQMVQYF

D: TRBD2
size: NA
V: TRBV10-1
J: TRBJ2-1
DNA: TGCGCCAGCAGTGAGGTAGCGGGATTAGATGAGCAGTTCTTC
CDR3: CASSEVAGLDEQFF

D: NA
size: NA
V: TRBV7-2
J: TRBJ2-3
DNA: TGTGCCAGCAGCTGGACGGGAGTTGACACAGATACGCAGTATTTT
CDR3: CASSWTGVDTDTQYF

D: TRBD2
size: NA
V: TRBV5-4
J: TRBJ2-1
DNA: TGTGCCAGCAGCTTGGACGCGGGAGCTCCCTACAATGAGCAGTTCTTC
CDR3: CASSLDAGAPYNEQFF

D: TRBD2
size: NA
V: TRBV2
J: TRBJ2-3
DNA: TGTGCCAGCGGGAGGGATCACACAGATACGCAGTATTTT
CDR3: CASGRDHTDTQYF

D: NA
size: NA
V: TRBV19
J: TRBJ1-2
DNA: TGTGCCAGTAGTATAGCGGGACAACCTACAAACTATGGCTACACCTTC
CDR3: CASSIAGQPTNYGYTF

D: TRBD1
size: NA
V: TRBV12-5
J: TRBJ1-1
DNA: TGTGCTAGTGGATTGGGGACAGGGGCTGAAGCTTTCTTT
CDR3: CASGLGTGAEAFF

D: NA
size: NA
V: TRBV6-1
J: TRBJ1-1
DNA: TGTGCCAGCAGTGAAGCATCCGTGAACACTGAAGCTTTCTTT
CDR3: CASSEASVNTEAFF

D: NA
size: NA
V: TRBV27
J: TRBJ1-2
DNA: TGTGCCAGCAGTTTATATGCGGAGCACTATGGCTACACCTTC
CDR3: CASSLYAEHYGYTF

D: NA
size: few
V: TRBV5-1
J: TRBJ2-1
DNA: TGCGCCAGCAGCTTGTTTTCAAGCAGGATCAAGAATGAGCAGTTCTTC
CDR3: CASSLFSSRIKNEQFF

D: TRBD1
size: NA
V: TRBV29-1
J: TRBJ1-1
DNA: TGCAGCGTGGGACAGATGAACACTGAAGCTTTCTTT
CDR3: CSVGQMNTEAFF

D: TRBD1
size: few
V: TRBV6-5
J: TRBJ1-5
DNA: TGTGCCAGCAGGACAGGGGTAGGCAATCAGCCCCAGCATTTT
CDR3: CASRTGVGNQPQHF

D: TRBD1
size: NA
V: TRBV4-1
J: TRBJ2-2
DNA: TGCGCCAGCAGCCAAGGGGACAGGGGCCCCGGGGAGCTGTTTTTT
CDR3: CASSQGDRGPGELFF

D: TRBD2
size: NA
V: TRBV5-4
J: TRBJ2-2
DNA: TGTGCCAGCAGCGGGGGACTAGCGGGAGCCCACACCGGGGAGCTGTTTTTT
CDR3: CASSGGLAGAHTGELFF

D: NA
size: NA
V: TRBV6-5
J: TRBJ1-5
DNA: TGTGCCAGCAGTTACTCTCGGGGGATTCAGCCCCAGCATTTT
CDR3: CASSYSRGIQPQHF